The sequence of this T cell receptor beta chain was determined in a study of radiation and T cells in renal cell carcinoma. Study-level information: Nephrectomy followed 15 Gy stereotactic body radiation by 4 weeks. Broader study findings: In blood, top tumor clones expanded by 2 weeks, shrinking by 4.

The time point was: blood 2 weeks post-SBRT. Treatment in this sample: 15 Gy SBRT to primary tumor, nephrectomy 4 weeks later. Clear cell pathology was present in this patient's renal cell carcinoma. For this clone: Antigen specificity is unknown.

The CDR3 sequence is 14 residues long. The V end lost 0 bases, the J end lost 2 bases, and 9 bases lay between the germline ends. From germline, CDR1 is SGHRS and CDR2 YFSETQ. Some clones are missing from TCRdb's copy, which holds only in-frame ones; the method was immunoSEQ multiplex PCR. The table includes 120,000 or so clones, about four fifths detected once. The receptor comes from a man aged 45-65 years with renal cell carcinoma. The sequenced sample was blood, obtained from a patient whose treatment included radiotherapy and nephrectomy. This chain joins TRBV5-1 and TRBJ2-7; D uncertain. The CDR3 sequence is CASSLGPGTYEQYF. CDR3 DNA: TGCGCCAGCAGCTTGGGTCCGGGTACCTACGAGCAGTACTTC.